The TCR beta chain described here comes from a study of T-cell reconstitution after alpha-beta-depleted transplantation in children. Unique molecular identifiers were used in preparing the TCRbeta library. TCRdb passed the PCR reads through MiXCR, listing each CDR3 protein once. The sample lists about 980,000 distinct CDR3 sequences, about 26% occurring once. Between the trimmed V and J ends, which lost 1 base and 8 bases, there was a span of 11 bases. The CDR3 is 13 amino acids. This sequence was found in a boy younger than two who had a stem cell transplant for SCID, so the T cells may come from the graft donor. The chain couples TRBV12-3 or TRBV12-4 to TRBJ1-1; D may be TRBD1 (6 bases). Sample: PBMCs, mostly from graft donor cells, taken 360 days after TCRalphabeta/CD19-depleted stem cell transplant. CDR3 loop: CASSLEGGEEAFF. The CDR3 region has the DNA TGTGCCAGCAGTTTAGAGGGGGGGGAGGAAGCTTTCTTT.